This T cell receptor (beta chain) was sequenced for a study of blood T cell repertoires in COVID-19. About the study: Researchers got acute and convalescent COVID-19 samples from the United States, Italy and Spain. T cells, B-cell-depleted T cells, or PBMCs provided the cDNA or gDNA that served as material.

Trimming took 2 bases from V and 7 from J; bases not matched to a gene: 12. From germline, CDR1 is MNHNS and CDR2 SASEGT. The CDR3 has 17 amino acids. Only in-frame clones appear in the TCRdb table, and some are missing; sequencing was by immunoSEQ multiplex PCR. The sample records 40,000 to 50,000 clones, 70% to 90% being singletons. The origin of this receptor is a man aged 55 to 69 with acute or convalescent COVID-19. The sequenced material came from peripheral blood. The chain recombines TRBV6-1 with TRBJ1-3; 9 bases align to TRBD1. In nucleotides, the CDR3 is TGTGCCAGCAGTGAAATGGACGGACAGGGGAGCAGGAACACCATATATTTT. Translating gives CASSEMDGQGSRNTIYF.